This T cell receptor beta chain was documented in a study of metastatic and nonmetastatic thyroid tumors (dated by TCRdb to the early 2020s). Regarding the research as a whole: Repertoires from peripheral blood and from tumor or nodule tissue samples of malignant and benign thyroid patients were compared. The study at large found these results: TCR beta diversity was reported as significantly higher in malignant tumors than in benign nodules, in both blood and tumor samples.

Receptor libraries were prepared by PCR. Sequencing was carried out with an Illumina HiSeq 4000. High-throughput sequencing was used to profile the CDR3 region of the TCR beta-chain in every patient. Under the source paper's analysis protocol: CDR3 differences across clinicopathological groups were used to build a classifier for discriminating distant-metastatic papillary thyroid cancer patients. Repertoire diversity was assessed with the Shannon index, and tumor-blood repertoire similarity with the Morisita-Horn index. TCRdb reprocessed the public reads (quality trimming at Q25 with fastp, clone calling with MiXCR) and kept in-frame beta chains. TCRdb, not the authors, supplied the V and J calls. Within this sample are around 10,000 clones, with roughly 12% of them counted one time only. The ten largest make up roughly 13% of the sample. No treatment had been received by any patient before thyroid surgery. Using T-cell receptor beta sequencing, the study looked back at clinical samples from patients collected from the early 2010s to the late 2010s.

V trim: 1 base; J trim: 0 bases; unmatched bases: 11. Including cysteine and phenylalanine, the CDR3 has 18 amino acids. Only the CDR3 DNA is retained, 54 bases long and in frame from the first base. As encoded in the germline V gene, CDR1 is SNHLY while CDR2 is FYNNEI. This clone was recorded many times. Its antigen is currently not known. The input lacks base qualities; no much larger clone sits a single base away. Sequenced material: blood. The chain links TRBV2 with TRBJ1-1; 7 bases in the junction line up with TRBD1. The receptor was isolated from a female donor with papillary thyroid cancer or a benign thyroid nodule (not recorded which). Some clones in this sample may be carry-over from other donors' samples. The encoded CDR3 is CASSEEGATIILNTEAFF. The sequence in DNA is TGTGCCAGCAGTGAAGAGGGGGCTACTATAATTCTGAACACTGAAGCTTTCTTT.